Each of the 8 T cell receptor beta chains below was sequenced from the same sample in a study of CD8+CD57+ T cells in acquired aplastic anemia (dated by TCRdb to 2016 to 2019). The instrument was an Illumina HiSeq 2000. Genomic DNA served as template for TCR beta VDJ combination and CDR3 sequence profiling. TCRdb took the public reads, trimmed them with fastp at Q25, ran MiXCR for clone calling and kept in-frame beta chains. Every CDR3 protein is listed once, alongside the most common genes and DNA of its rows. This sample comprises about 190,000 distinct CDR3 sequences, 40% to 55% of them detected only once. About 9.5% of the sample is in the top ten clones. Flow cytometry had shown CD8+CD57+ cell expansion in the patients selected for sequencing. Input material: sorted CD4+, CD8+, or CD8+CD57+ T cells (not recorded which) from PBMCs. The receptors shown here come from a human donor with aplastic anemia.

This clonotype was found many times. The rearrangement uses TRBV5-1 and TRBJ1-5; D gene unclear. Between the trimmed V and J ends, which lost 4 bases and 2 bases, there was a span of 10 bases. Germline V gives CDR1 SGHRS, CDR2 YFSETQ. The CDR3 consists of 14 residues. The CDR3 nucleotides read TGCGCCAGCAGCGAGGACGGACGCAATCAGCCCCAGCATTTT. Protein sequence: CASSEDGRNQPQHF.

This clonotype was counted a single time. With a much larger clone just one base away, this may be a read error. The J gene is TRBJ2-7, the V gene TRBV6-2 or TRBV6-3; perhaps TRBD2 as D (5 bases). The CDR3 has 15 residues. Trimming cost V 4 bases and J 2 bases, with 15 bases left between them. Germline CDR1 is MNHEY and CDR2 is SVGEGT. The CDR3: CASSSPRLGAYEQYF. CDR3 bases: TGTGCCAGCAGTTCTCCCCGTTTGGGAGCCTACGAGCAGTACTTC.

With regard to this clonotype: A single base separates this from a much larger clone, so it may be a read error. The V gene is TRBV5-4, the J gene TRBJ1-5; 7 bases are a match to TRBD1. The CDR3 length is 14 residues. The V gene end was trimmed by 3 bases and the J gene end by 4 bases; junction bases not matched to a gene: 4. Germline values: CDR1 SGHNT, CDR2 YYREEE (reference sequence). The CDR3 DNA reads TGTGCCAGCAGCTCGGGACAGTCAAATCAGCCCCAGCATTTT. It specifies CASSSGQSNQPQHF.

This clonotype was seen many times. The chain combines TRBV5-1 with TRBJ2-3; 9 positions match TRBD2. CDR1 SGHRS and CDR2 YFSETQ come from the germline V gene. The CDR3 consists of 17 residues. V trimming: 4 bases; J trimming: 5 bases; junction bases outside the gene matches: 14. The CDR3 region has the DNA TGCGCCAGCAGCCCGGCCGGGCTAGCGGGGTCCGGAGATACGCAGTATTTT. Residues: CASSPAGLAGSGDTQYF.

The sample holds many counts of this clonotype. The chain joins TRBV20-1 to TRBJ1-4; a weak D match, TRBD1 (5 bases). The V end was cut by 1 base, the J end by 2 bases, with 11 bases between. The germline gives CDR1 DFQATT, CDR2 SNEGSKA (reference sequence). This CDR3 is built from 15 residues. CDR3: CSARGNGATNEKLFF. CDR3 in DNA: TGCAGTGCTAGAGGAAACGGGGCTACTAATGAAAAACTGTTTTTT.

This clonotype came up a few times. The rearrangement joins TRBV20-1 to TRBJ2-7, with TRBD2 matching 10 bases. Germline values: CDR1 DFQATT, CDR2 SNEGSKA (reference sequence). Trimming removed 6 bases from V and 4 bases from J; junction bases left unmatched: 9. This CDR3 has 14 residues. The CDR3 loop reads CSAPSGRGYYEQYF. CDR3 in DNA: TGCAGTGCCCCGAGCGGGAGGGGTTATTACGAGCAGTACTTC.

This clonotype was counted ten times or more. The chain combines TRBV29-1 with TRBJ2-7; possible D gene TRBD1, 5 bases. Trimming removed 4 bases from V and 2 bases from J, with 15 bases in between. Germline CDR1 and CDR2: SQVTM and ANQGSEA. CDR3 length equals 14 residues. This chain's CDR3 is CSVGKDKGTYEQYF. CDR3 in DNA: TGCAGCGTTGGAAAGGACAAGGGCACCTACGAGCAGTACTTC.

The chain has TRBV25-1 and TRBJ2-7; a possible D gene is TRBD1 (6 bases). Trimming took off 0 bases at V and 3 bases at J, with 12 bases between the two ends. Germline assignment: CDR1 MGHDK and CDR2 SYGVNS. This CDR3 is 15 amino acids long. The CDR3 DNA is TGTGCCAGCAGTGAATATTGGGTAGGGGGCTACGAGCAGTACTTC. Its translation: CASSEYWVGGYEQYF.